The count of the clone carrying this TCR beta chain is one. In the study's own analysis: Using reference gene primer amplification, nucleated cell counts were estimated. TCRdb's table, derived via immunoSEQ multiplex PCR, lists solely in-frame clones and lacks some. V and J calls and clone size follow that table, whereas D and trimming were derived from the DNA. The table includes roughly 150,000 clones, about 81% detected once. Individuals aged 18 to 89 years were recruited from 20 to 25 US areas. These data come from a study of blood T cell repertoires in COVID-19. The CDR3 is 14 residues long. CDR1 SGHNT and CDR2 YENEEA come from the germline V gene. V lost 5 bases, J lost 9 bases, and 7 bases stayed unmatched.

Sequences were obtained from PBMCs or T cells enriched from blood (not recorded which). V and J are TRBV11-3 and TRBJ1-6, with TRBD1 matching 7 bases. This receptor was obtained from a man in his forties or fifties who had recovered from COVID-19. The chain's CDR3 is CASSPRDRGSPLHF. CDR3 DNA: TGTGCCAGCAGCCCCCGGGACAGAGGTTCACCCCTCCACTTT.